The clone carrying this T cell receptor beta chain has only a few counts. Antigen unknown. A much larger clone lies a single base off, so this may be a read error. This sample is part of a study of identical twins. A universal primer site was created by template switching, with the cDNA bearing unique molecular identifiers. One entry per CDR3 protein results from TCRdb running MiXCR on the 5' RACE reads. The table includes some 760,000 distinct CDR3 sequences, over 15% detected once. Trimming took off 0 bases at V and 2 bases at J, with 3 bases between the two ends. The CDR3 is 13 amino acids. Germline CDR1 SGHAT, CDR2 FQNNGV. Study-wide results and limits: Compared with unrelated sharing, twin-shared out-of-frame alpha sequences had more low-probability sequences.

These data were also reused for a study on T cells expressing NK-cell markers. That paper adds: HCMV specificity of the expanded NKG2C+ T cell clones was not established.

Sequencing input: PBMCs. The rearrangement links TRBV11-2 to TRBJ2-3; no reliable D call. This clonotype was obtained from a young woman in good health. CDR3 nucleotide sequence: TGTGCCAGCAGCTTAGAGGTCACAGATACGCAGTATTTT. This codes for CASSLEVTDTQYF.